Presented here are 26 T cell receptor beta chains from one specimen sequenced in a study of T cells in Graves' hyperthyroidism and ophthalmopathy. It was RNA transcripts that yielded the amplified TCR beta CDR3 regions. Researchers ran a first-round RT-PCR on the TCR CDR3 using the HTBI primer set. TCRdb analysed the multiplex PCR reads with MiXCR anew, one entry per CDR3 protein. This sample has about 480,000 distinct CDR3 sequences, with approximately 23% found just once. The sample consisted of blood. These receptors all come from a woman in her sixties or seventies with Graves' ophthalmopathy.

This clonotype came up a few times. This chain links TRBV19 with TRBJ1-2, with TRBD1 matching over 7 bases. Germline-derived CDR1 and CDR2 are LNHDA and SQIVND (reference sequence). V shed 6 bases and J 2 bases; nucleotides not matched to a gene: 6. CDR3 length equals 14 residues. The CDR3 spells CASRYQGQNYGYTF. The CDR3 coding sequence is TGTGCCAGTAGATATCAGGGACAGAACTATGGCTACACCTTC.

The chain recombines TRBV4-2 with TRBJ2-3; no reliable D call. Germline values: CDR1 LGHNA, CDR2 YNFKEQ. V lost 0 bases to trimming and J lost 4 bases, with 5 bases between them. There are 13 residues in the CDR3. The CDR3 region has the DNA TGTGCCAGCAGCCAAGATGACGCAGATACGCAGTATTTT. Its translation: CASSQDDADTQYF.

This chain connects TRBV30 to TRBJ2-1; D remains unclear. Germline assignment: CDR1 GTSNPN and CDR2 SVGIG (reference sequence). The length of the CDR3 is 12 residues. Trimming stripped 6 bases from V and 11 bases from J, with 17 bases between. CDR3 bases: TGTGCCTGTTCTGGCGGTGCAGAGAAGCAGTTCTTC. This sequence encodes CACSGGAEKQFF.

This clonotype has only a few counts. The V and J genes are TRBV6-2 or TRBV6-3 and TRBJ2-4, with D perhaps TRBD2 (5 bases). This CDR3 has 14 amino acids. Germline assignment: CDR1 MNHEY and CDR2 SVGEGT. V was cut by 1 base and J by 7 bases, with 11 bases left in between. The CDR3 DNA sequence: TGTGCCAGCAGTTACTTATTAGGGAGTAACATTCAGTACTTC. Protein: CASSYLLGSNIQYF.

The chain has TRBV27 and TRBJ1-6, with D unclear. Trimming removed 6 bases from V and 5 bases from J, with 5 bases in between. This CDR3 is built from 12 residues. CDR1 and CDR2 from the germline V gene are MNHEY and SMNVEV (reference sequence). This CDR3 reads CASSHNNSPLHF. In nucleotides, the CDR3 is TGTGCCAGCAGCCACAATAATTCACCCCTCCACTTT.

This clonotype has ten or more counts. The gene calls are TRBV6-1 and TRBJ2-7; 8 bases fit TRBD1. V was clipped by 6 bases and J by 0 bases; unmatched bases: 7. This CDR3 has 15 amino acids. Germline V gene data show CDR1 as MNHNS and CDR2 as SASEGT. CDR3 bases: TGTGCCAGCAGGGACAGGGATGGGGCCTCCTACGAGCAGTACTTC. Translating gives CASRDRDGASYEQYF.

The J gene is TRBJ2-7, the V gene TRBV6-2 or TRBV6-3, with TRBD2 matching 9 bases. This CDR3 is 17 amino acids long. The germline V gene encodes CDR1 MNHEY and CDR2 SVGEGT. After removal of 6 bases from V and 3 bases from J, the junction contained 15 bases not matched to a gene. CDR3 sequence (DNA): TGTGCCAGCAGAAATAATTGGGTGAGGCGGGAGGGCTACGAGCAGTACTTC. This gives the protein CASRNNWVRREGYEQYF.

This chain's CDR3 is CASSTPFLISGRLTDTQYF. CDR3 in DNA: TGTGCCAGCAGCACCCCTTTTCTGATTAGTGGGAGATTAACAGATACGCAGTATTTT. V is TRBV12-3 or TRBV12-4 and J is TRBJ2-3; tentatively, D is TRBD2 (5 bases). This CDR3 is 19 amino acids long. With 6 bases removed from V and 3 bases from J, the gap between germline ends came to 28 bases.

This clonotype was counted between two and nine times. V is TRBV20-1 and J is TRBJ2-7; 7 bases are shared with TRBD2. The germline gives CDR1 DFQATT, CDR2 SNEGSKA (reference sequence). Trimming cost V 0 bases and J 3 bases; bases outside gene matches: 8. The CDR3 has 15 amino acids. CDR3: CSARDSSGKLYEQYF. CDR3 sequence (DNA): TGCAGTGCTAGAGACTCTAGCGGAAAACTCTACGAGCAGTACTTC.

The chain recombines TRBV6-2 or TRBV6-3 with TRBJ2-1, with a tentative D call TRBD1 (6 bases). From germline, CDR1 is MNHEY and CDR2 SVGEGT. The CDR3 sequence is 15 residues long. Trimming stripped 0 bases from V and 10 bases from J, with 16 bases between. The CDR3 sequence is CASSYSMTGNTEQFF. The CDR3 DNA follows: TGTGCCAGCAGTTACTCGATGACAGGAAATACGGAGCAGTTCTTC.

In its sample, this clonotype was seen many times. The chain couples TRBV11-2 to TRBJ2-1, with D hard to call. From germline, CDR1 is SGHAT and CDR2 FQNNGV. Trimming stripped 3 bases from V and 6 bases from J, with 6 bases between. This CDR3 region has 12 residues. CDR3 DNA: TGTGCCAGCAGCTTTGTAGCCAATGAGCAGTTCTTC. Residues: CASSFVANEQFF.

There are a few counts of this clonotype. The V call is TRBV6-1, the J call TRBJ2-1; 9 nucleotides align to TRBD2. Trimming removed 0 bases from V and 6 bases from J; junction bases left unmatched: 6. The germline CDR1 and CDR2 sequences are MNHNS and SASEGT. The length of the CDR3 is 16 residues. CDR3 sequence (DNA): TGTGCCAGCAGTGAAGCGCTCTTAGCGGGAGTCAATGAGCAGTTCTTC. This encodes CASSEALLAGVNEQFF.

Notes on this clonotype: Germline and junction disagree at one end, which may indicate a read error. The chain has TRBV11-2 and TRBJ1-3, with unresolved D. This CDR3 is built from 14 residues. Germline V gene lookup returns CDR1 SGHAT and CDR2 FQNNGV. The CDR3 nucleotides are TGTGCCAGCAGCTCCCCTCCAAGAGGAAACACCATGTATTTT. Protein: CASSSPPRGNTMYF.

This clonotype was picked up many times. The chain joins TRBV10-3 to TRBJ2-7; D is undetermined. V lost 4 bases and J 3 bases, leaving 10 bases between the germline ends. Per the germline V gene, CDR1 is ENHRY and CDR2 is SYGVKD. The CDR3 length is 13 residues. The CDR3 bases are TGTGCCATCAGTGGGCAGGATAACTACGAGCAGTACTTC. It is translated as CAISGQDNYEQYF.

CDR3 DNA: TGTGCCAGCAGCTTGGATGTAGCGGGAGCAGGGGGTGAGCAGTTCTTC. As protein: CASSLDVAGAGGEQFF. The rearrangement links TRBV5-5 to TRBJ2-1; 9 positions agree with TRBD2. In germline, CDR1 is SGHKS, CDR2 YYEKEE (reference sequence). The CDR3 runs 16 residues. V shed 0 bases and J 9 bases; nucleotides not matched to a gene: 10.

The chain recombines TRBV9 with TRBJ1-1, with D unresolved. The CDR3 runs to 15 residues. Deletions cut 0 bases from V and 1 base from J, with 10 bases between. CDR1 is SGDLS and CDR2 is YYNGEE in the germline V gene. Here the CDR3 DNA reads TGTGCCAGCAGCGTAGTGGCAGCGGGGAACACTGAAGCTTTCTTT. Its translation: CASSVVAAGNTEAFF.

Points on this clonotype: Compared with germline, one end of the junction differs, possibly owing to a read error. This chain links TRBV7-9 with TRBJ1-2; possibly TRBD1 for D (6 bases). Germline assignment: CDR1 SEHNR and CDR2 FQNEAQ (reference sequence). This CDR3 is built from 16 residues. The DNA for the CDR3 is TGCGCCAGCAGCTTGGTTCTGGGGACAATTTACTATGGCTACACCTTC. Its translation: CASSLVLGTIYYGYTF.

The gene calls are TRBV18 and TRBJ1-3; the D is unclear. Trimming cost V 0 bases and J 0 bases, with 12 bases left between them. The CDR3 is made up of 17 amino acids. Germline CDR1 reads KGHSH; CDR2 reads LQKENI. The CDR3: CASSPPQMTSSGNTIYF. CDR3 sequence (DNA): TGTGCCAGCTCACCACCCCAAATGACTAGCTCTGGAAACACCATATATTTT.

The table lists this clonotype with many counts. This chain joins TRBV6-5 and TRBJ1-5, with D perhaps matching TRBD1 (5 bases). This CDR3 has 14 residues. Trimming shortened V by 2 bases and J by 7 bases, and 12 bases separated the two germline ends. Germline assignment: CDR1 MNHEY and CDR2 SVGAGI. CDR3 region: CASSYAGRGQPQHF. In DNA form, the CDR3 reads TGTGCCAGCAGTTACGCAGGGCGAGGCCAGCCCCAGCATTTT.

This clonotype was counted only a few times. V gene TRBV11-1 combines with J gene TRBJ2-1; TRBD2 might be the D (5 bases). This CDR3 is 14 amino acids long. V lost 5 bases, J lost 4 bases, and 12 bases lay in between. Germline assignment: CDR1 SGHAT and CDR2 FQDESV (reference sequence). CDR3 in DNA: TGTGCCAGCAGCGGGAGTCGGAGATACAATGAGCAGTTCTTC. Protein: CASSGSRRYNEQFF. Variable domain in full (rest from reference TRBV11-1 and TRBJ2-1): EAEVAQSPRYKITEKSQAVAFWCDPISGHATLYWYRQILGQGPELLVQFQDESVVDDSQLPKDRFSAERLKGVDSTLKIQPAELGDSAMYLCASSGSRRYNEQFFGPGTRLTVL.

This clonotype was detected only a few times. This chain uses TRBV7-3 with TRBJ2-7; tentative D call: TRBD2 (5 bases). The length of the CDR3 is 13 residues. Germline CDR1 is SGHTA and CDR2 is FQGTGA. V lost 5 bases and J 3 bases, leaving 11 bases between the germline ends. CDR3 DNA sequence: TGTGCCAGCAGCGGTGGACTCGGCTACGAGCAGTACTTC. Its translation is CASSGGLGYEQYF.

This clonotype occurred a few times. The chain employs TRBV6-1 and TRBJ2-5; TRBD1 matches 9 bases. Germline CDR1 MNHNS, CDR2 SASEGT. Trimming removed 6 bases from V and 1 base from J; junction bases left unmatched: 9. The CDR3 totals 16 residues. The CDR3 nucleotides read TGTGCCAGCAGCCAGACAGGGGGGAAATTCCAAGAGACCCAGTACTTC. As protein: CASSQTGGKFQETQYF.

The chain employs TRBV5-5 and TRBJ2-5; no definite D call. Germline assignment: CDR1 SGHKS and CDR2 YYEKEE (reference sequence). The CDR3 consists of 13 residues. The V and J ends lost 2 bases and 6 bases respectively, with 11 bases between them. In DNA, the CDR3 is TGTGCCAGCAGCTTACACTTTGAACAGACCCAGTACTTC. This translates into CASSLHFEQTQYF.

This clonotype was counted a few times. The J gene is TRBJ1-5, the V gene TRBV2; tentative D call: TRBD1 (5 bases). Trimming removed 1 base from V and 1 base from J, with 8 bases in between. The CDR3 is made up of 15 amino acids. Germline CDR1 and CDR2: SNHLY and FYNNEI. CDR3 loop: CASSEGGMSNQPQHF. The CDR3 DNA follows: TGTGCCAGCAGTGAAGGGGGGATGAGCAATCAGCCCCAGCATTTT.

The chain uses TRBV27 and TRBJ2-3, with 9 bases lining up with TRBD2. J gave up 2 bases and V 4 bases, and 7 bases lay outside the gene matches. The CDR3 extends over 16 amino acids. Germline values: CDR1 MNHEY, CDR2 SMNVEV (reference sequence). The DNA of the CDR3 is TGTGCCAGCAGTTCCCCGACTAGCGGCCTCACAGATACGCAGTATTTT. This sequence encodes CASSSPTSGLTDTQYF.

This clonotype was counted a few times. This chain uses TRBV24-1 with TRBJ2-5; the D gene is possibly TRBD1 (6 bases). V was shortened by 3 bases and J by 5 bases, with 18 bases between the two germline ends. This CDR3 spans 16 amino acids. From germline, CDR1 is KGHDR and CDR2 SFDVKD. CDR3 loop: CATSDHGTSSRETQYF. The CDR3 nucleotides read TGTGCCACCAGTGATCACGGGACATCTAGTCGGGAGACCCAGTACTTC.